This TCR beta chain is drawn from a study of OX40 agonist ivuxolimab in advanced cancers. Study background: Intravenous ivuxolimab was administered to patients every 2 weeks at 0.01 to 10 mg/kg. Whole-study findings and limits: Some of the lowest clonal expansion was seen in partial responders at 0.1-3.0 mg/kg.

A remark on this clone: Its antigen is unidentified.

Assay used: immunoSEQ multiplex PCR; TCRdb lists only in-frame clones, some missing. The data hold 95,000 to 150,000 clones, with around 93% observed a single time. V was pared by 5 bases and J by 3 bases, with 3 bases of the junction left unmatched. Germline V gene lookup returns CDR1 SGHTA and CDR2 FQGTGA. This CDR3 contains 13 residues. The specimen was CD4+ or CD8+ T cells sorted from blood, collected in a trial of the OX40 agonist ivuxolimab. This chain connects TRBV7-3 to TRBJ2-7; TRBD2 matches 8 bases. The source of this sequence is an adult with an advanced solid tumor such as melanoma, head and neck, liver or kidney cancer. The CDR3 sequence: CASSRTSNYEQYF. The CDR3 DNA reads as TGTGCCAGCAGCCGGACTAGCAACTACGAGCAGTACTTC.